One sample yielded the 14 T cell receptor beta chains listed below, sequenced in a study of tumor-infiltrating lymphocytes in primary liver carcinoma. A constant-region primer primed TCR beta cDNA synthesis from roughly 520 ng of total RNA. Three-round nested multiplex PCR performed with slightly modified ARM-PCR produced the TCR beta libraries. Primers for the first two PCR rounds were TRBV1-TRBV30 forward primers and a C-beta reverse primer (approximately 10 cycles per round). TCRdb re-derived calls from the multiplex PCR reads in MiXCR, one entry per CDR3 protein. The table has approximately 330,000 distinct CDR3 sequences, 65% seen once. Germline DNA was extracted alongside blood RNA, which was obtained from unsorted whole blood. Sequencing used peripheral blood. All receptors derive from a man between 35 and 55 years old with primary liver carcinoma and hepatitis B virus infection.

This clonotype was found many times. The gene calls are TRBV11-2 and TRBJ2-1, with TRBD2 matching over 13 bases. CDR1 is SGHAT, CDR2 FQNNGV, per germline. Trimming removed 3 bases from V and 4 bases from J; junction bases left unmatched: 6. This CDR3 is built from 17 residues. CDR3 residues: CASSFEGGLAGYNEQFF. The DNA for the CDR3 is TGTGCCAGCAGCTTCGAAGGGGGACTAGCGGGGTACAATGAGCAGTTCTTC. The whole variable domain, filled in from reference TRBV11-2 and TRBJ2-1, reads EAGVAQSPRYKIIEKRQSVAFWCNPISGHATLYWYQQILGQGPKLLIQFQNNGVVDDSQLPKDRFSAERLKGVDSTLKIQPAKLEDSAVYLCASSFEGGLAGYNEQFFGPGTRLTVL.

Many counts were recorded for this clonotype. This chain uses TRBV11-2 with TRBJ2-7, with no clear D. CDR3 length: 11 residues. Germline assignment: CDR1 SGHAT and CDR2 FQNNGV. V lost 3 bases and J lost 7, with 7 bases in between. The CDR3 loop reads CASSLTGEQYF. The CDR3 DNA reads as TGTGCCAGCAGCTTGACCGGGGAGCAGTACTTC.

This clonotype was detected ten times or more. The V and J genes are TRBV6-5 and TRBJ2-7; 8 nucleotides match TRBD1. With 3 bases clipped from V and 0 bases from J, the junction kept 4 bases outside the gene matches. The germline gives CDR1 MNHEY, CDR2 SVGAGI. This CDR3 is built from 15 residues. The CDR3 nucleotides read TGTGCCAGCAGTTATCAAACAGGGGGCTCCTACGAGCAGTACTTC. This sequence encodes CASSYQTGGSYEQYF.

This clonotype was found many times. The chain couples TRBV6-1 to TRBJ1-5, with D possibly TRBD1 on 5 matching bases. CDR1 is MNHNS, CDR2 SASEGT, per germline. This CDR3 region has 15 residues. V lost 6 bases to trimming and J lost 5 bases, with 17 bases between them. The CDR3 sequence is CASREGSLGDQPQHF. The CDR3 DNA follows: TGTGCCAGCAGGGAGGGGAGCCTAGGAGATCAGCCCCAGCATTTT.

As for this clonotype: One end of the junction is discordant with germline, which a read error may explain. The CDR3 region has the DNA TGCGCCTGCAGTGCCCAGGTTAGGGAGACCCAGTACTTC. Translation gives CACSAQVRETQYF. The chain recombines TRBV10-2 with TRBJ2-5; no definite D call. The CDR3 is 13 amino acids. Germline values: CDR1 WSHSY, CDR2 SAAADI.

As concerns this clonotype: This may stem from a read error, because a much larger clone lies one nucleotide away. The chain uses TRBV29-1 and TRBJ2-5; D possibly corresponds to TRBD1 (5 bases). Germline loops: CDR1 SQVTM, CDR2 ANQGSEA. The CDR3 loop spans 12 amino acids. The CDR3 DNA follows: TGCAGCGTCGCCAGGGCCCAAGAGACCCGGTACTTC. This translates into CSVARAQETRYF.

The V and J genes are TRBV12-3 or TRBV12-4 and TRBJ1-5, with 7 bases aligning to TRBD1. Germline trimming cut 10 bases from V and 6 bases from J; bases unmatched to any gene: 15. There are 15 residues in the CDR3. The CDR3 bases are TGTGCCAACAAGCCCACAGGGGCGGTTAGTCAGCCCCAGCATTTT. As protein: CANKPTGAVSQPQHF.

This clonotype was found many times. This chain links TRBV4-3 with TRBJ2-1; 10 positions match TRBD1. This CDR3 is built from 16 residues. Trimming took 0 bases from V and 4 from J; bases not matched to a gene: 3. Germline CDR1 reads LGHNA; CDR2 reads YSLEER. For the CDR3, the DNA is TGCGCCAGCAGCCAAGATTGGGACAGGGGTTACAATGAGCAGTTCTTC. It translates to CASSQDWDRGYNEQFF.

Notes on this clonotype: Compared with germline, one end of the junction differs, possibly owing to a read error. The chain couples TRBV6-2 or TRBV6-3 to TRBJ1-5, with 7 bases that match TRBD1. CDR3 size: 15 residues. Germline V CDR1 and CDR2: MNHEY, SVGEGT. This CDR3 is CASSKQGRSNQPQHF. CDR3 nucleotide sequence: TGTGCCAGCAGTAAACAGGGGAGGAGCAATCAGCCCCAACATTTT.

The chain couples TRBV6-5 to TRBJ1-6; TRBD1 matches at 9 bases. The length of the CDR3 is 15 residues. The germline gives CDR1 MNHEY, CDR2 SVGAGI. After removal of 7 bases from V and 4 bases from J, the junction contained 5 bases not matched to a gene. CDR3 amino acids: CASISDRGYNSPLHF. CDR3 DNA sequence: TGTGCCAGCATTTCGGACAGGGGATATAATTCACCCCTCCACTTT.

On this clonotype itself: A much larger clone is a single base away; this may be a read error. V usage is TRBV10-3 and J usage is TRBJ1-5; D gene unclear. Germline V gene data show CDR1 as ENHRY and CDR2 as SYGVKD. CDR3 length: 15 amino acids. The CDR3 loop is CAISELAGSNRPQHF. CDR3 coding DNA: TGTGCCATCAGTGAATTGGCAGGTAGCAATCGGCCCCAGCATTTT.

Points on this clonotype: A much larger clone differs from this one at a single base, so this may be a read error. The gene calls are TRBV5-5 and TRBJ1-1; 8 bases agree with TRBD1. The CDR3 has 14 residues. The V gene's germline CDR1 is SGHKS and CDR2 YYEKEE (reference sequence). CDR3: CTSNMDRAHTEAFF. The DNA of the CDR3 is TGTACCAGCAATATGGACAGGGCGCACACTGAAGCTTTCTTT.

This chain joins TRBV5-6 and TRBJ2-5; 9 nucleotides align to TRBD2. The CDR3 runs to 18 residues. The germline CDR1 and CDR2 sequences are SGHDT and YYEEEE. V was clipped by 2 bases and J by 5 bases; unmatched bases: 16. CDR3 residues: CASSFDRGGGRARETQYF. The DNA of the CDR3 is TGTGCCAGCAGCTTTGACCGCGGTGGCGGGAGGGCTAGGGAGACCCAGTACTTC. Full variable domain (rest looked up from reference TRBV5-6 and TRBJ2-5): DAGVTQSPTHLIKTRGQQVTLRCSPKSGHDTVSWYQQALGQGPQFIFQYYEEEERQRGNFPDRFSGHQFPNYSSELNVNALLLGDSALYLCASSFDRGGGRARETQYFGPGTRLLVL.

A remark on this clonotype: Here the CDR3 omits its conserved ending phenylalanine or tryptophan, so a read error is the likely source. The chain recombines TRBV11-2 with TRBJ2-7; the D is unclear. V gave up 1 base and J gave up 4 bases, with 11 bases separating them. Germline CDR1 reads SGHAT; CDR2 reads FQNNGV. CDR3 length: 14 amino acids. CDR3 nucleotides: TGTGCCAGCAGCTTAGGCTGGGCAAAATACGAGCAGTACTTG. Protein sequence: CASSLGWAKYEQYL.